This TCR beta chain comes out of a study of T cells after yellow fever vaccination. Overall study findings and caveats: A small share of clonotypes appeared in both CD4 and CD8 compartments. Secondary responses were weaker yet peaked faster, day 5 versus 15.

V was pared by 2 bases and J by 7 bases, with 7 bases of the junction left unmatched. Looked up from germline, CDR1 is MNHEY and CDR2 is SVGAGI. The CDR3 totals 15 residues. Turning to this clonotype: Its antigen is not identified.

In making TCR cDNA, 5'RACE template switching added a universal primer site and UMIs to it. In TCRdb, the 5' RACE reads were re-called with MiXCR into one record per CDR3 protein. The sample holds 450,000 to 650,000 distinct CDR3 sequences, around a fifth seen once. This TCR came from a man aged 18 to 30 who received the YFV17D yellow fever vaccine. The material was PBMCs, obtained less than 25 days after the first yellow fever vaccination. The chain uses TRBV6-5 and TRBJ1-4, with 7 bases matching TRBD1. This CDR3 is CASSYTGTEPEKLFF. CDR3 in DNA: TGTGCCAGCAGTTACACCGGGACAGAGCCTGAAAAACTGTTTTTT.